This TCR beta chain derives from a study of CD8 T cells in Susac syndrome. RNA totalling roughly 0.45 to 1 ug underwent reverse transcription with random hexamers. TCRdb independently ran MiXCR on the immunoSEQ multiplex PCR reads; one entry per CDR3 protein. The sample includes a few hundred thousand distinct CDR3 sequences, over 90% of them seen just once. CDR3 length: 13 residues. The ends were cut back, 2 bases at V and 4 bases at J, with 8 bases in the middle. Germline V CDR1 and CDR2: MGHDK, SYGVNS. The chain couples TRBV25-1 to TRBJ1-1; D not resolved. The clonotype comes from a human donor with multiple sclerosis. Specimen: CD4+ T cells from PBMCs. The CDR3 region is CASSEQMSTEAFF. In nucleotides, the CDR3 is TGTGCCAGCAGTGAACAGATGAGCACTGAAGCTTTCTTT. Complete variable domain (other parts from reference TRBV25-1 and TRBJ1-1): EADIYQTPRYLVIGTGKKITLECSQTMGHDKMYWYQQDPGMELHLIHYSYGVNSTEKGDLSSESTVSRIRTEHFPLTLESARPSHTSQYLCASSEQMSTEAFFGQGTRLTVV.